These T cell receptor beta chains were read from a single sample in a study of cytomegalovirus exposure and HLA in healthy donors. Some clones are missing from TCRdb's copy, which holds only in-frame ones; the method was immunoSEQ multiplex PCR. The sample lists some 30,000 clones, around 40% occurring once. Sequenced sample: PBMCs. These receptors all come from a woman in her fifties or sixties in good health and CMV-seronegative. CDR3s include the opening cysteine and the closing phenylalanine or tryptophan. The D gene is left open where the match is weak. Clone size is not always given. Where it is, it says once, few, many or a class for expanded clones.

v_gene	j_gene	d_gene	abundance	CDR3aa	CDR3nt
TRBV10-1	TRBJ2-5	TRBD1	NA	CASRAKGQNKETQYF	TGCGCCAGCAGAGCTAAGGGACAGAATAAAGAGACCCAGTACTTC
TRBV5-1	TRBJ1-2	NA	NA	CASSRGVAGAPTNYGYTF	TGCGCCAGCAGCCGGGGGGTAGCAGGGGCCCCTACTAACTATGGCTACACCTTC
TRBV4-2	TRBJ2-7	TRBD1	few	CASSQEGGRSYEQYF	TGTGCCAGCAGCCAAGAAGGGGGCAGATCCTACGAGCAGTACTTC
TRBV28	TRBJ2-7	TRBD2	few	CASRLAGGLAPYEQYF	TGTGCCAGCCGACTAGCGGGAGGGCTTGCGCCCTACGAGCAGTACTTC
TRBV28	TRBJ2-4	NA	NA	CASSSPDLRGENIQYF	TGTGCCAGCAGTTCCCCGGATCTCAGGGGGGAGAACATTCAGTACTTC
TRBV5-1	TRBJ2-1	TRBD2	NA	CASSSGGSYTSGNEQFF	TGCGCCAGCAGCTCCGGCGGGAGTTACACTTCGGGCAATGAGCAGTTCTTC
TRBV7-9	TRBJ2-7	NA	NA	CASTPGVGGSTSTYEQYF	TGTGCCAGCACCCCAGGGGTGGGCGGGAGTACTAGCACCTACGAGCAGTACTTC
TRBV30	TRBJ2-2	TRBD2	few	CAWRAGGGWNTGELFF	TGTGCCTGGAGAGCGGGGGGCGGGTGGAACACCGGGGAGCTGTTTTTT
TRBV5-1	TRBJ2-7	TRBD1	few	CASSPGQGGSEQYF	TGCGCCAGCAGCCCGGGACAGGGAGGGAGCGAGCAGTACTTC
TRBV27	TRBJ2-7	TRBD2	few	CASRSTSGASYEQYF	TGTGCCAGCAGGAGTACTAGCGGGGCGTCCTACGAGCAGTACTTC
TRBV9	TRBJ1-1	TRBD1	NA	CASSPYRGNTEAFF	TGTGCCAGCAGCCCCTACAGGGGAAATACTGAAGCTTTCTTT
TRBV5-1	TRBJ2-2	NA	NA	CASSLPGGGGGELFF	TGCGCCAGCAGCTTGCCGGGGGGCGGCGGCGGGGAGCTGTTTTTT
TRBV6-5	TRBJ2-3	TRBD2	few	CASSYDGRSTDTQYF	TGTGCCAGCAGTTACGACGGGAGGAGCACAGATACGCAGTATTTT
TRBV5-1	TRBJ2-7	TRBD2	few	CASSLGGGRSSYEQYF	TGCGCCAGCAGCTTGGGGGGGGGTAGGAGCTCCTACGAGCAGTACTTC
TRBV1	TRBJ2-4	NA	NA	CTSSHWVARGLAKNIQYF	TGCACCAGCAGCCACTGGGTGGCCAGAGGGTTAGCCAAAAACATTCAGTACTTC
TRBV30	TRBJ1-2	NA	NA	CAWSSGDYGYTF	TGTGCCTGGAGCTCGGGGGACTATGGCTACACCTTC
TRBV15	TRBJ2-1	TRBD2	NA	CATSRQPPGTNGANEQFF	TGTGCCACCAGCAGACAACCTCCCGGGACTAACGGAGCCAATGAGCAGTTCTTC
TRBV21-1	TRBJ2-5	NA	few	CASSKNPQGQLSKETQYF	TGTGCCAGCAGCAAAAACCCCCAAGGACAGCTATCAAAAGAGACCCAGTACTTC
TRBV11-1	TRBJ2-3	NA	NA	CASSRSGSTDTQYF	TGTGCCAGCAGCCGTAGCGGTAGCACAGATACGCAGTATTTT
TRBV5-1	TRBJ1-3	TRBD1	NA	CASSDEIVGTVTGNTIYF	TGCGCCAGCAGCGACGAAATCGTTGGGACAGTTACTGGAAACACCATATATTTT
TRBV27	TRBJ2-7	NA	few	CASSPTGKRAYEQYF	TGTGCCAGCAGTCCTACAGGGAAAAGGGCCTACGAGCAGTACTTC
TRBV6-4	TRBJ2-3	NA	NA	CASSDSYFTDTQYF	TGTGCCAGCAGTGACTCGTACTTCACAGATACGCAGTATTTT
TRBV27	TRBJ2-5	TRBD2	NA	CASSLRSGGLETQYF	TGTGCCAGCAGTTTGAGGAGCGGGGGGTTAGAGACCCAGTACTTC
TRBV6-1	TRBJ1-4	TRBD1	NA	CATFRDRVDEKLFF	TGTGCCACTTTCCGGGACAGGGTAGACGAAAAACTGTTTTTT
TRBV2	TRBJ1-3	NA	NA	CASSEHSGNTIYF	TGTGCCAGCAGTGAACACTCTGGAAACACCATATATTTT
TRBV18	TRBJ2-5	NA	once	CASSPSVQEAQYF	TGTGCCAGCTCACCTTCCGTTCAAGAGGCCCAGTACTTC
TRBV7-8	TRBJ2-5	NA	few	CASSSGAGVETQYF	TGTGCCAGCAGCTCAGGGGCTGGTGTTGAGACCCAGTACTTC
TRBV27	TRBJ2-2	TRBD2	NA	CASSWGTSGGPGTGELFF	TGTGCCAGCAGTTGGGGGACTAGCGGGGGCCCGGGGACCGGGGAGCTGTTTTTT
TRBV7-9	TRBJ2-7	TRBD2	once	CASRELAGPYEQYF	TGTGCCAGCAGAGAACTAGCGGGCCCCTACGAGCAGTACTTC
TRBV4-1	TRBJ2-7	TRBD1	NA	CASSQQQGSFYEQYF	TGCGCCAGCAGCCAACAACAGGGGTCCTTCTACGAGCAGTACTTC
TRBV5-1	TRBJ1-1	NA	NA	CASSLTGEGTEAFF	TGCGCCAGCAGCCTGACAGGAGAGGGAACTGAAGCTTTCTTT